This note documents a single T cell receptor beta chain sequence. Only in-frame clones appear in the TCRdb table, and some are missing; sequencing was by immunoSEQ multiplex PCR. The sample shows approximately 50,000 clones, 80% to 90% of them seen only once. The sample belongs to a study of T cell responses to AZD1222 COVID-19 vaccine. Trimming shortened V by 6 bases and J by 4 bases, and 14 bases separated the two germline ends. Germline lookup yields CDR1 MNHEY and CDR2 SVGAGI. The CDR3 spans 14 residues. The source was peripheral blood, collected 28 days after the second AZD1222 dose. The sequence was collected from an adult who received the AZD1222 COVID-19 vaccine. V usage is TRBV6-5 and J usage is TRBJ2-3; D may match TRBD1 or TRBD2 (5 bases each). This CDR3 is CASRRDRAPDTQYF. CDR3 nucleotides: TGTGCCAGCAGAAGGGACCGTGCCCCAGATACGCAGTATTTT.